Each of the 25 T cell receptor beta chains below was sequenced from the same sample in a study of T cell repertoires in cytomegalovirus infection. No antigen has been assigned to these receptors. A single record per CDR3 protein comes from TCRdb applying MiXCR to the reads. The data contain some 500,000 distinct CDR3 sequences, about 33% of them singletons. Specimen: cultured PBMCs, collected from culture after CMV antigen stimulation. Receptors were obtained from a human donor in good health (CMV status not recorded). Some clones in this sample may be carry-over from other donors' samples.

Only a few counts were recorded for this clonotype. The rearrangement links TRBV7-8 to TRBJ2-7, with 8 bases identical to TRBD1. V dropped 5 bases and J dropped 3; count of bases not matched to a gene: 12. The V gene's germline CDR1 is SGHVS and CDR2 FQNEAQ. The CDR3 covers 16 residues. For the CDR3, the DNA is TGTGCCAGCAGCCCCACAAGGACAGGGCGTCGCTACGAGCAGTACTTC. This codes for CASSPTRTGRRYEQYF.

This clonotype has just one count. V usage is TRBV6-5 and J usage is TRBJ2-7; TRBD1 aligns across 7 bases. Per the germline V gene, CDR1 is MNHEY and CDR2 is SVGAGI. This CDR3 contains 14 residues. Trimming removed 6 bases from V and 3 bases from J; junction bases left unmatched: 8. The CDR3 DNA sequence: TGTGCCAGCAGCTTTGGACAGGAAGACTACGAGCAGTACTTC. It yields the protein CASSFGQEDYEQYF.

The J gene is TRBJ1-1, the V gene TRBV7-8, with D possibly matching TRBD1 (6 bases). Germline assignment: CDR1 SGHVS and CDR2 FQNEAQ. Trimming shortened V by 0 bases and J by 4 bases, and 18 bases separated the two germline ends. This CDR3 region has 17 residues. For the CDR3, the DNA is TGTGCCAGCAGCTTAGCCCGGGGAGGGGGGTTGGTCACTGAAGCTTTCTTT. Amino acid sequence: CASSLARGGGLVTEAFF.

This clonotype was seen many times. V and J are TRBV7-6 and TRBJ2-1, with no clear D. CDR3 length: 15 amino acids. Between the trimmed V and J ends, which lost 4 bases and 6 bases, there was a span of 16 bases. CDR1 and CDR2 from the germline V gene are SGHVS and FNYEAQ. CDR3 amino acids: CASSSPADSGNEQFF. The CDR3 nucleotides are TGTGCCAGCAGCTCTCCCGCCGATTCGGGCAATGAGCAGTTCTTC.

This clonotype was counted ten times or more. V is TRBV7-2 and J is TRBJ2-2; 7 nucleotides agree with TRBD1. The V gene end was trimmed by 2 bases and the J gene end by 2 bases; junction bases not matched to a gene: 5. Germline V CDR1 and CDR2: SGHTA, FQGNSA. This CDR3 has 16 residues. The CDR3 bases are TGTGCCAGCAGCTTAAAACGGGACAGCAACACCGGGGAGCTGTTTTTT. Translation gives CASSLKRDSNTGELFF.

The chain employs TRBV6-2 or TRBV6-3 and TRBJ2-4; D not certain. This CDR3 comprises 16 residues. The germline CDR1 and CDR2 sequences are MNHEY and SVGEGT. V lost 5 bases and J 0 bases, leaving 14 bases between the germline ends. This CDR3 reads CASSIPGSLAKNIQYF. CDR3 nucleotides: TGTGCCAGCAGTATCCCCGGATCCTTAGCCAAAAACATTCAGTACTTC.

The CDR3 reads CASSFAGLGNEQFF. DNA for the CDR3: TGTGCCAGCAGTTTTGCGGGGTTGGGGAATGAGCAGTTCTTC. The chain employs TRBV6-2 or TRBV6-3 and TRBJ2-1, with D possibly matching TRBD2 (6 bases). Between the trimmed V and J ends, which lost 4 bases and 7 bases, there was a span of 14 bases. The CDR3 totals 14 residues. In germline, CDR1 is MNHEY, CDR2 SVGEGT.

Ten or more counts support this clonotype. The V gene is TRBV7-2, the J gene TRBJ2-5; maybe TRBD2 (6 bases). V was trimmed by 4 bases and J by 0 bases, leaving 18 bases between them. This CDR3 is 17 amino acids long. CDR1 is SGHTA, CDR2 FQGNSA, per germline. CDR3 bases: TGTGCCAGCAGCTCAGGGCACGGGACTCCGTACCAAGAGACCCAGTACTTC. Translation: CASSSGHGTPYQETQYF.

In DNA, the CDR3 is TGCGCCAGCAGCCAAGAGCCAGGAAGGTCTGGAAACACCATATATTTT. It codes for CASSQEPGRSGNTIYF. The chain has TRBV4-1 and TRBJ1-3; no firm D call. The CDR3 is 16 residues long. CDR1 MGHRA and CDR2 YSYEKL come from the germline V gene. The V end lost 0 bases, the J end lost 1 base, and 10 bases lay between the germline ends.

The chain has TRBV6-1 and TRBJ2-4; TRBD2 might be the D (7 bases). Germline loops: CDR1 MNHNS, CDR2 SASEGT. This CDR3 comprises 20 residues. Trimming took 2 bases from V and 0 from J, leaving 23 bases between them. The CDR3 sequence is CASSELPSGGRIIAKNIQYF. The DNA for the CDR3 is TGTGCCAGCAGTGAACTTCCCTCGGGGGGCCGAATCATAGCCAAAAACATTCAGTACTTC.

This sequence joins TRBV6-2 or TRBV6-3 and TRBJ2-7; TRBD2 might be the D (7 bases). Germline CDR1 and CDR2: MNHEY and SVGEGT. The CDR3 is 15 residues long. V was clipped by 5 bases and J by 3 bases, with 17 bases between them. The CDR3 is CASSEAGAGSYEQYF. CDR3 DNA sequence: TGTGCCAGCAGTGAGGCGGGGGCGGGTAGCTACGAGCAGTACTTC.

This chain links TRBV28 with TRBJ1-2, with D hard to call. The CDR3 sequence is 11 residues long. The ends were cut back, 8 bases at V and 8 bases at J, with 12 bases in the middle. Germline assignment: CDR1 MDHEN and CDR2 SYDVKM. CDR3 region: CASPRTVGYTF. CDR3 DNA sequence: TGTGCCAGCCCAAGGACGGTGGGCTACACCTTC.

V gene TRBV15 combines with J gene TRBJ2-5; TRBD2 might be the D (6 bases). The CDR3 runs to 14 residues. The V end was cut by 4 bases, the J end by 0 bases, with 9 bases between. From germline, CDR1 is LNHNV and CDR2 YYDKDF (reference sequence). This CDR3 is CATSIRDYQETQYF. CDR3 DNA sequence: TGTGCCACCAGCATCCGGGACTACCAAGAGACCCAGTACTTC.

The sample holds a few counts of this clonotype. V and J are TRBV7-2 and TRBJ1-5; D may be TRBD1 (6 bases). This CDR3 comprises 17 residues. Per the germline V gene, CDR1 is SGHTA and CDR2 is FQGNSA. V lost 1 base and J lost 6, with 19 bases in between. CDR3 sequence reads: CASSLGGGLLISQPQHF. The CDR3 coding sequence is TGTGCCAGCAGCTTAGGAGGGGGACTCCTCATCAGTCAGCCCCAGCATTTT.

The gene calls are TRBV4-1 and TRBJ2-5; the D gene is possibly TRBD2 (6 bases). V shed 2 bases and J shed 1 base, with 20 bases lying between them. The CDR3 totals 18 residues. Germline V gene data show CDR1 as MGHRA and CDR2 as YSYEKL. The CDR3 region is CASSQQLGGADIQETQYF. CDR3 sequence (DNA): TGCGCCAGCAGCCAACAATTGGGGGGAGCGGACATCCAAGAGACCCAGTACTTC.

This clonotype was recorded a few times. This chain connects TRBV19 to TRBJ1-5; D is perhaps TRBD1 (5 bases). The CDR3 contains 16 residues. Trimming pared 2 bases from V and 0 bases from J, leaving 11 bases between. The germline CDR1 and CDR2 sequences are LNHDA and SQIVND (reference sequence). CDR3 loop: CASSIRGGGSNQPQHF. The CDR3 region has the DNA TGTGCCAGTAGTATAAGGGGTGGGGGTAGCAATCAGCCCCAGCATTTT.

This clonotype was seen only once. The J gene is TRBJ1-1, the V gene TRBV4-3; D is ambiguous. The CDR3 is 14 amino acids. Trimming took off 0 bases at V and 11 bases at J, with 16 bases between the two ends. Germline V gene lookup returns CDR1 LGHNA and CDR2 YSLEER. CDR3 in amino acids: CASSQDEQLGRAFF. The CDR3 DNA follows: TGCGCCAGCAGCCAAGATGAACAGCTAGGAAGGGCTTTCTTT.

This clonotype was found a few times. This chain connects TRBV27 to TRBJ2-5, with D perhaps being TRBD1 or TRBD2 (5 bases each). CDR1 is MNHEY and CDR2 is SMNVEV in the germline V gene (reference sequence). V lost 4 bases, J lost 5 bases, and 14 bases lay in between. The CDR3 covers 14 residues. In DNA, the CDR3 is TGTGCCAGCAGTTACAGCACTGGGACGGAGACCCAGTACTTC. This codes for CASSYSTGTETQYF.

The J gene is TRBJ2-1, the V gene TRBV6-2 or TRBV6-3, with 11 nucleotides matching TRBD1. V lost 6 bases and J lost 7; bases outside the gene matches: 17. In germline, CDR1 is MNHEY, CDR2 SVGEGT. This CDR3 has 18 residues. CDR3 nucleotide sequence: TGTGCCAGCAGCCCCCGCTTTGGGGACAGGGGGGCCAAGAATGAGCAGTTCTTC. As protein: CASSPRFGDRGAKNEQFF.

This clonotype was counted at least ten times. The chain carries TRBV7-2 and TRBJ1-5, with D perhaps TRBD1 (5 bases). Trimming pared 1 base from V and 7 bases from J, leaving 8 bases between. CDR3 length: 13 amino acids. The germline V gene has CDR1 SGHTA and CDR2 FQGNSA. The CDR3 region has the DNA TGTGCCAGCAGCTTAGATCGGGGGCAGCCCCAGCATTTT. Translation: CASSLDRGQPQHF.

This chain connects TRBV7-6 to TRBJ2-1; 7 bases match TRBD2. The CDR3 consists of 16 residues. Trimming removed 4 bases from V and 8 bases from J; junction bases left unmatched: 14. Germline CDR1 and CDR2: SGHVS and FNYEAQ. The DNA for the CDR3 is TGTGCCAGCAGCTCCGGATCCGGACTAGTTTTCTATGAGCAGTTCTTC. As protein: CASSSGSGLVFYEQFF.

The V call is TRBV7-2, the J call TRBJ1-3, with no clear D. This CDR3 spans 14 amino acids. Trimming stripped 2 bases from V and 3 bases from J, with 8 bases between. CDR1 SGHTA and CDR2 FQGNSA come from the germline V gene. DNA for the CDR3: TGTGCCAGCAGCTTACGGGCGCGTGGAAACACCATATATTTT. The encoded protein is CASSLRARGNTIYF.

J is TRBJ2-1 and V is TRBV7-8; D is possibly TRBD1 or TRBD2 (5 bases each). Germline CDR1 and CDR2: SGHVS and FQNEAQ. With 5 bases removed from V and 9 bases from J, the gap between germline ends came to 8 bases. The CDR3 totals 11 residues. The CDR3: CASSIGTEQFF. In DNA, the CDR3 is TGTGCCAGCAGCATCGGGACTGAGCAGTTCTTC.

This clonotype was detected a few times. This chain joins TRBV28 and TRBJ2-7, with D possibly TRBD1 on 6 matching bases. The CDR3 is made up of 17 amino acids. V lost 7 bases and J lost 2, with 24 bases in between. CDR1 and CDR2 from the germline V gene are MDHEN and SYDVKM. CDR3 loop: CASTGPTGGILAYEQYF. The CDR3, as DNA: TGTGCCAGCACCGGACCGACAGGAGGTATACTGGCCTACGAGCAGTACTTC.

V usage is TRBV28 and J usage is TRBJ2-7; maybe TRBD1 (6 bases). Trimming took off 6 bases at V and 2 bases at J, with 14 bases between the two ends. The length of the CDR3 is 14 residues. The germline V gene has CDR1 MDHEN and CDR2 SYDVKM. This CDR3 reads CASSTGQRTYEQYF. Here the CDR3 DNA reads TGTGCCAGCAGCACTGGACAGCGAACCTACGAGCAGTACTTC. The whole variable domain, remainder taken from reference TRBV28 and TRBJ2-7, is DVKVTQSSRYLVKRTGEKVFLECVQDMDHENMFWYRQDPGLGLRLIYFSYDVKMKEKGDIPEGYSVSREKKERFSLILESASTNQTSMYLCASSTGQRTYEQYFGPGTRLTVT.